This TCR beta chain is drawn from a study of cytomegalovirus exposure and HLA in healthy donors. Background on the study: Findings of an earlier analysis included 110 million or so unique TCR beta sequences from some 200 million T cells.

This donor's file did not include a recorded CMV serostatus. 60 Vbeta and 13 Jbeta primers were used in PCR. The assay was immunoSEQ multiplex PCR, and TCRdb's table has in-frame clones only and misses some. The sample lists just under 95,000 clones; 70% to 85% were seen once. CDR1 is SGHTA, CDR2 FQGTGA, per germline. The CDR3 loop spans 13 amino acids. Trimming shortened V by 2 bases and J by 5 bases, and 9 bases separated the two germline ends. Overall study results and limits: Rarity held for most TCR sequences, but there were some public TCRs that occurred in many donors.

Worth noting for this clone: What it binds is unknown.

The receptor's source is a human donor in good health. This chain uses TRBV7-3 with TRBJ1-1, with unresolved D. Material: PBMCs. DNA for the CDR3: TGTGCCAGCAGCTTAGCAGGTCAGACTGAAGCTTTCTTT. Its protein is CASSLAGQTEAFF.